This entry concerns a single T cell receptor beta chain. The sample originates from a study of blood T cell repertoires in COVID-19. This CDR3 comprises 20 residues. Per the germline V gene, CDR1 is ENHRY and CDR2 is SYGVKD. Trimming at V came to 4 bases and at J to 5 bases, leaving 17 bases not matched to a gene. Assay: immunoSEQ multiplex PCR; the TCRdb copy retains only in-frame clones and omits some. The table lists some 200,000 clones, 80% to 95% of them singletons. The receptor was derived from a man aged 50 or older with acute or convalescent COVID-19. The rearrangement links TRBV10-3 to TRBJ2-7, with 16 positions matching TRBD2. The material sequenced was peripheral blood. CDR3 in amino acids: CAISAGAGQGLAGGPHEQYF. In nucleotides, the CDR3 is TGTGCCATCAGTGCCGGCGCGGGACAGGGACTAGCGGGAGGGCCCCACGAGCAGTACTTC.